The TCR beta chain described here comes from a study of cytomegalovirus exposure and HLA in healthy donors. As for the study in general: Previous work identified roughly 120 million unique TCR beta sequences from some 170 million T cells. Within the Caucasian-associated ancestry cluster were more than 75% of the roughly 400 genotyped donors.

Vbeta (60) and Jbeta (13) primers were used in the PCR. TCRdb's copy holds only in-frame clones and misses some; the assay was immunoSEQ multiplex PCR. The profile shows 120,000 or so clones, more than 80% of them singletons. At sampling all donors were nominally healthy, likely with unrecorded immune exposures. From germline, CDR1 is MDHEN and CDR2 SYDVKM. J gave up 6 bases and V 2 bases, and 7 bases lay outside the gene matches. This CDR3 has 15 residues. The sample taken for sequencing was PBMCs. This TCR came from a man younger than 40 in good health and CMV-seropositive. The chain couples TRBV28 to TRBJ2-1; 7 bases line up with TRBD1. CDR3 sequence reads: CASSLIRDSSNEQFF. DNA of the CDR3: TGTGCCAGCAGTTTAATACGGGACAGCAGCAATGAGCAGTTCTTC.